This T cell receptor beta chain is from a study of cytomegalovirus exposure and HLA in healthy donors. The length of the CDR3 is 15 residues. Trimming shortened V by 4 bases and J by 7 bases, and 18 bases separated the two germline ends. Per the germline V gene, CDR1 is MNHEY and CDR2 is SMNVEV (reference sequence). This clone was observed a few times. The primer mix had 60 Vbeta and 13 Jbeta primers. TCRdb's table, derived via immunoSEQ multiplex PCR, lists solely in-frame clones and lacks some. The sample yields about 100,000 clones, 70% to 80% seen once. The TCR sequence derives from a woman younger than 30 in good health and CMV-seropositive. This sequence joins TRBV27 and TRBJ2-3; no clear D gene. Sequences were obtained from PBMCs. The CDR3 spells CASSSLPLRRNTQYF. Here the CDR3 DNA reads TGTGCCAGCAGTTCGCTCCCACTCCGGCGGAATACGCAGTATTTT.